Presented here are 13 T cell receptor beta chains from one specimen sequenced in a study of T cell responses to AZD1222 COVID-19 vaccine. Profiled with immunoSEQ multiplex PCR; TCRdb holds only in-frame clones, not every one. Among 150,000 to 200,000 clones listed, approximately 94% were seen once. This sample comprised peripheral blood, obtained on day 0 of AZD1222 vaccination. The receptors here all came from an adult in good health.

This chain links TRBV5-6 with TRBJ1-5; D unresolved. Germline loops: CDR1 SGHDT, CDR2 YYEEEE. Trimming cost V 5 bases and J 7 bases, with 10 bases left between them. CDR3 size: 12 residues. Here the CDR3 DNA reads TGTGCCAGCAGTCTGTCGGGGCAGCCCCAGCATTTT. As protein: CASSLSGQPQHF.

The chain employs TRBV5-1 and TRBJ1-6; D unresolved. This CDR3 is built from 14 residues. Trimming took off 0 bases at V and 6 bases at J, with 7 bases between the two ends. Germline loops: CDR1 SGHRS, CDR2 YFSETQ. The CDR3 DNA is TGCGCCAGCAGCTTGGGGCTGGTTAATTCACCCCTCCACTTT. Translated: CASSLGLVNSPLHF.

This chain uses TRBV27 with TRBJ2-2; D is perhaps TRBD1 (6 bases). CDR1 MNHEY and CDR2 SMNVEV come from the germline V gene (reference sequence). Trimming took off 2 bases at V and 6 bases at J, with 13 bases between the two ends. The CDR3 loop spans 15 amino acids. The CDR3 DNA follows: TGTGCCAGCAGTTTAAAGGTCAGGGGAGCCGGGGAGCTGTTTTTT. Its translation: CASSLKVRGAGELFF.

This chain links TRBV5-4 with TRBJ1-2; D gene unclear. In germline, CDR1 is SGHNT, CDR2 YYREEE (reference sequence). The CDR3 length is 14 residues. V shed 4 bases and J shed 7 bases, with 17 bases lying between them. The CDR3 coding sequence is TGTGCCAGCAGCCCCGAAACTACGGCCCGTGGCTACACCTTC. It yields the protein CASSPETTARGYTF.

J is TRBJ1-4 and V is TRBV7-8; D is unresolved. The V end lost 4 bases, the J end lost 7 bases, and 16 bases lay between the germline ends. The CDR3 extends over 15 amino acids. Germline V lookup: CDR1 SGHVS, CDR2 FQNEAQ. CDR3 in amino acids: CASSYAFAAPEKLFF. The CDR3 DNA reads TGTGCCAGCAGCTACGCGTTTGCGGCCCCTGAAAAACTGTTTTTT.

The chain links TRBV5-1 to TRBJ2-1; 8 nucleotides agree with TRBD1. V was clipped by 4 bases and J by 3 bases; unmatched bases: 3. Germline assignment: CDR1 SGHRS and CDR2 YFSETQ. The length of the CDR3 is 14 residues. This CDR3 is CASSQQGDYNEQFF. CDR3 DNA sequence: TGCGCCAGCAGCCAACAGGGGGACTACAATGAGCAGTTCTTC.

The chain is built from TRBV19 and TRBJ1-5; D is undetermined. This CDR3 is built from 14 residues. The ends were cut back, 3 bases at V and 9 bases at J, with 15 bases in the middle. The germline CDR1 and CDR2 sequences are LNHDA and SQIVND (reference sequence). CDR3 nucleotides: TGTGCCAGTAGTATTGGGCAAATCCTATGGCCCCAGCATTTT. Encoded protein: CASSIGQILWPQHF.

This clone was picked up one time. V usage is TRBV6-5 and J usage is TRBJ2-1; 10 bases agree with TRBD2. CDR1 and CDR2 (germline): MNHEY, SVGAGI. The CDR3 length is 15 residues. V lost 8 bases and J lost 3; bases outside the gene matches: 7. For the CDR3, the DNA is TGTGCCAGCTATCCAGCGGGAGGGATCTACAATGAGCAGTTCTTC. Its protein product is CASYPAGGIYNEQFF.

In its sample, this clone was seen a few times. V usage is TRBV9 and J usage is TRBJ2-3; TRBD1 aligns across 9 bases. Germline V CDR1 and CDR2: SGDLS, YYNGEE. J gave up 4 bases and V 2 bases, and 2 bases lay outside the gene matches. The CDR3 has 14 residues. DNA for the CDR3: TGTGCCAGCAGCGTGAGACAGGGGGCAGATACGCAGTATTTT. This codes for CASSVRQGADTQYF.

V gene TRBV6-1 combines with J gene TRBJ2-7; D is possibly TRBD2 (6 bases). The CDR3 sequence is 15 residues long. Trimming cost V 3 bases and J 2 bases, with 14 bases left between them. Germline values: CDR1 MNHNS, CDR2 SASEGT. CDR3 loop: CASSEWRETPYEQYF. DNA of the CDR3: TGTGCCAGCAGTGAGTGGAGGGAGACTCCCTACGAGCAGTACTTC.

V gene TRBV3-1 (or the pseudogene TRBV3-2) combines with J gene TRBJ1-2; D is unresolved. Between the trimmed V and J ends, which lost 4 bases and 1 base, there was a span of 13 bases. This CDR3 spans 15 amino acids. Germline V gives CDR1 LGHDT, CDR2 YNNKEL (reference sequence). DNA of the CDR3: TGTGCCAGCAGCCCGTCGGGCAGATATAACTATGGCTACACCTTC. As protein: CASSPSGRYNYGYTF.

The chain is built from TRBV19 and TRBJ1-1, with TRBD1 as a possible D gene (6 bases). The CDR3 has 14 amino acids. The V and J ends lost 9 bases and 0 bases respectively, with 14 bases between them. Germline CDR1 reads LNHDA; CDR2 reads SQIVND (reference sequence). The CDR3, as DNA: TGTGCCAGCGGGGGGGGCGTTATGAACACTGAAGCTTTCTTT. Protein sequence: CASGGGVMNTEAFF. Variable domain in full (rest from reference TRBV19 and TRBJ1-1): DGGITQSPKYLFRKEGQNVTLSCEQNLNHDAMYWYRQDPGQGLRLIYYSQIVNDFQKGDIAEGYSVSREKKESFPLTVTSAQKNPTAFYLCASGGGVMNTEAFFGQGTRLTVV.

The chain uses TRBV18 and TRBJ1-3; D might be TRBD1 (6 bases). The CDR3 loop spans 14 amino acids. V was cut by 6 bases and J by 0 bases, with 9 bases left in between. CDR1 and CDR2 from the germline V gene are KGHSH and LQKENI. The CDR3 loop reads CASSQGFSGNTIYF. CDR3 nucleotides: TGTGCCAGCTCGCAGGGGTTCTCTGGAAACACCATATATTTT.